The 31 T cell receptor beta chains in this list originate from one sample, sequenced in a study of T cells after yellow fever vaccination. TCRdb recomputed calls from the 5' RACE reads with MiXCR, one row per CDR3 protein. This sample has approximately 550,000 distinct CDR3 sequences, with approximately 13% found just once. The starting material was PBMCs, obtained on the day of the yellow fever booster vaccination. The receptor set was obtained from a man aged 25-40 years who received the YFV17D yellow fever vaccine.

This clonotype was found a few times. The gene calls are TRBV5-1 and TRBJ2-7; D may correspond to TRBD1 or TRBD2 (5 bases each). The ends were cut back, 3 bases at V and 6 bases at J, with 16 bases in the middle. From germline, CDR1 is SGHRS and CDR2 YFSETQ. The CDR3 length is 14 residues. CDR3 loop: CASSWRPGHSEQYF. The CDR3 DNA reads as TGCGCCAGCAGCTGGAGGCCGGGGCATTCCGAGCAGTACTTC.

This clonotype was counted only a few times. The chain recombines TRBV25-1 with TRBJ2-2; D gene uncertain. Deletions cut 6 bases from V and 1 base from J, with 6 bases between. CDR1 MGHDK and CDR2 SYGVNS come from the germline V gene. This CDR3 comprises 13 residues. The CDR3: CASSDQNTGELFF. The CDR3 bases are TGTGCCAGCAGCGATCAGAACACCGGGGAGCTGTTTTTT. The full variable domain, its missing parts supplied by reference TRBV25-1 and TRBJ2-2, is EADIYQTPRYLVIGTGKKITLECSQTMGHDKMYWYQQDPGMELHLIHYSYGVNSTEKGDLSSESTVSRIRTEHFPLTLESARPSHTSQYLCASSDQNTGELFFGEGSRLTVL.

This clonotype came up a few times. The chain is built from TRBV7-9 and TRBJ2-3; perhaps TRBD2 as D (5 bases). This CDR3 is built from 15 residues. Germline CDR1 reads SEHNR; CDR2 reads FQNEAQ (reference sequence). The V end was cut by 5 bases, the J end by 2 bases, with 14 bases between. Here the CDR3 reads CASSPRGRTTDTQYF. The CDR3 DNA follows: TGTGCCAGCAGCCCCCGAGGGCGGACCACAGATACGCAGTATTTT.

This chain joins TRBV30 and TRBJ2-1; tentative D call: TRBD2 (5 bases). V lost 0 bases, J lost 15 bases, and 12 bases lay in between. From germline, CDR1 is GTSNPN and CDR2 SVGIG (reference sequence). This CDR3 region has 11 residues. The chain's CDR3 is CAWSVSGSRFF. In nucleotides, the CDR3 is TGTGCCTGGAGTGTAAGTGGGAGCAGGTTCTTC.

This clonotype was detected ten times or more. CDR3 coding DNA: TGTGCCAGCAGTTTGATCGCCTCGGGGGACACCGGGGAGCTGTTTTTT. Amino acids: CASSLIASGDTGELFF. V and J are TRBV6-5 and TRBJ2-2, with a possible D match to TRBD2 (6 bases). The CDR3 loop spans 16 amino acids. Germline lookup yields CDR1 MNHEY and CDR2 SVGAGI. Trimming shortened V by 4 bases and J by 3 bases, and 15 bases separated the two germline ends.

The chain uses TRBV11-2 and TRBJ2-4, with D tentatively TRBD1 (5 bases). Trimming took off 3 bases at V and 2 bases at J, with 20 bases between the two ends. Per germline, CDR1 SGHAT and CDR2 FQNNGV. This CDR3 has 18 amino acids. CDR3 sequence (DNA): TGTGCCAGCAGCTTCCCGACAGTGGGAATGGGATCCAAAAACATTCAGTACTTC. Translated, it gives CASSFPTVGMGSKNIQYF.

CDR3 sequence: CASSRRVAGARGTGELFF. The DNA of the CDR3 is TGTGCCAGCAGCCGCCGGGTAGCGGGAGCCCGGGGAACCGGGGAGCTGTTTTTT. This chain links TRBV7-3 with TRBJ2-2; 9 bases agree with TRBD2. The CDR3 runs to 18 residues. Germline values: CDR1 SGHTA, CDR2 FQGTGA. The V and J ends lost 5 bases and 5 bases, in that order; junction bases with no gene match: 15.

This clonotype was found a few times. This chain connects TRBV5-4 to TRBJ2-4, with 7 bases aligning to TRBD1. V lost 3 bases, J lost 0 bases, and 3 bases stayed unmatched. Germline V CDR1 and CDR2: SGHNT, YYREEE (reference sequence). The CDR3 contains 15 residues. This CDR3 is CASSWDSGAKNIQYF. The CDR3 coding sequence is TGTGCCAGCAGCTGGGACAGCGGAGCCAAAAACATTCAGTACTTC. The whole variable domain, filled in from reference TRBV5-4 and TRBJ2-4, reads ETGVTQSPTHLIKTRGQQVTLRCSSQSGHNTVSWYQQALGQGPQFIFQYYREEENGRGNFPPRFSGLQFPNYSSELNVNALELDDSALYLCASSWDSGAKNIQYFGAGTRLSVL.

The V call is TRBV6-2 or TRBV6-3, the J call TRBJ2-7; no clear D gene. V was cut by 2 bases and J by 4 bases, with 12 bases left in between. From germline, CDR1 is MNHEY and CDR2 SVGEGT. The CDR3 extends over 14 amino acids. The chain's CDR3 is CASSYTRMGYEQYF. DNA for the CDR3: TGTGCCAGCAGTTACACACGGATGGGATACGAGCAGTACTTC.

This clonotype appeared a few times. The rearrangement joins TRBV15 to TRBJ2-1; D unresolved. Germline CDR1 reads LNHNV; CDR2 reads YYDKDF (reference sequence). The CDR3 is 12 residues long. Trimming cost V 3 bases and J 10 bases, with 10 bases left between them. The CDR3 bases are TGTGCCACCAGCAGTGCCGGGCCCGAGCAGTTCTTC. Translation gives CATSSAGPEQFF.

In its sample, this clonotype was seen many times. The chain has TRBV29-1 and TRBJ1-5; D call uncertain. Trimming shortened V by 4 bases and J by 4 bases, and 11 bases separated the two germline ends. Germline CDR1 reads SQVTM; CDR2 reads ANQGSEA. The CDR3 sequence is 13 residues long. The CDR3 spells CSVAEVQNQPQHF. In DNA, the CDR3 is TGCAGCGTTGCAGAGGTCCAGAATCAGCCCCAGCATTTT.

The chain links TRBV29-1 to TRBJ2-1; 11 bases are a match to TRBD1. The length of the CDR3 is 12 residues. Germline V lookup: CDR1 SQVTM, CDR2 ANQGSEA. The ends lost 6 bases at V and 9 bases at J; junction bases unmatched: 4. The chain's CDR3 is CSVGQGGFEQFF. The CDR3 DNA sequence: TGCAGCGTGGGACAGGGGGGATTTGAGCAGTTCTTC.

This chain links TRBV7-9 with TRBJ2-3; a weak D match, TRBD2 (5 bases). Trimming pared 3 bases from V and 2 bases from J, leaving 9 bases between. The CDR3 totals 14 residues. Germline CDR1 is SEHNR and CDR2 is FQNEAQ (reference sequence). The CDR3 bases are TGTGCCAGCAGCTTCACCGGGAACACAGATACGCAGTATTTT. Amino acid sequence: CASSFTGNTDTQYF.

This clonotype has more than one count but fewer than ten. The chain uses TRBV20-1 and TRBJ2-5, with TRBD2 as a possible D gene (5 bases). Germline lookup yields CDR1 DFQATT and CDR2 SNEGSKA (reference sequence). This CDR3 spans 12 amino acids. V lost 5 bases and J lost 1, with 8 bases in between. CDR3 loop: CSAYGGQETQYF. In DNA form, the CDR3 reads TGCAGTGCTTATGGAGGCCAAGAGACCCAGTACTTC.

In its sample, this clonotype was seen a few times. This sequence joins TRBV20-1 and TRBJ2-7; D perhaps matches TRBD2 (6 bases). Germline-derived CDR1 and CDR2 are DFQATT and SNEGSKA (reference sequence). The CDR3 extends over 12 amino acids. The ends were cut back, 4 bases at V and 6 bases at J, with 13 bases in the middle. CDR3 amino acids: CSANRPGGEQYF. The CDR3 nucleotides read TGCAGTGCTAATCGACCCGGGGGCGAGCAGTACTTC.

The chain uses TRBV7-8 and TRBJ2-5; 9 bases agree with TRBD2. The CDR3 consists of 16 residues. V gave up 1 base and J gave up 3 bases; unmatched junction bases: 6. Looked up from germline, CDR1 is SGHVS and CDR2 is FQNEAQ. The CDR3 DNA is TGTGCCAGCAGCTTAGTTCTTAGCGGGAGAAAAGAGACCCAGTACTTC. Translation: CASSLVLSGRKETQYF. The whole variable domain, remainder taken from reference TRBV7-8 and TRBJ2-5, is GAGVSQSPRYKVAKRGQDVALRCDPISGHVSLFWYQQALGQGPEFLTYFQNEAQLDKSGLPSDRFFAERPEGSVSTLKIQRTQQEDSAVYLCASSLVLSGRKETQYFGPGTRLLVL.

This clonotype was seen a handful of times. The chain recombines TRBV20-1 with TRBJ2-7, with 10 bases identical to TRBD1. This CDR3 is 12 amino acids long. V lost 2 bases and J lost 6; bases outside the gene matches: 1. Germline CDR1 and CDR2: DFQATT and SNEGSKA (reference sequence). The CDR3 DNA is TGCAGTGCTAGAAGGGACAGGGGCGAGCAGTACTTC. This gives the protein CSARRDRGEQYF.

The chain uses TRBV30 and TRBJ2-1, with D perhaps TRBD2 (6 bases). The CDR3 is 15 residues long. CDR1 and CDR2 from the germline V gene are GTSNPN and SVGIG (reference sequence). The ends were cut back, 4 bases at V and 4 bases at J, with 17 bases in the middle. This CDR3 is CAWTKGVSGYNEQFF. CDR3 nucleotides: TGTGCCTGGACAAAGGGAGTTAGCGGTTACAATGAGCAGTTCTTC.

A few counts support this clonotype. The rearrangement links TRBV7-6 to TRBJ1-2; 7 bases are a match to TRBD1. CDR1 SGHVS and CDR2 FNYEAQ come from the germline V gene. Trimming removed 4 bases from V and 6 bases from J; junction bases left unmatched: 14. The CDR3 spans 16 residues. CDR3 sequence: CASSSRGQGGYHGYTF. For the CDR3, the DNA is TGTGCCAGCAGCTCCCGCGGCCAGGGGGGTTATCATGGCTACACCTTC.

The V gene is TRBV19, the J gene TRBJ2-1, with D tentatively TRBD2 (5 bases). This CDR3 is built from 15 residues. Germline loops: CDR1 LNHDA, CDR2 SQIVND (reference sequence). V was trimmed by 3 bases and J by 3 bases, leaving 12 bases between them. The CDR3 is CASSIEGSFYNEQFF. CDR3 coding DNA: TGTGCCAGTAGTATTGAGGGTTCCTTCTACAATGAGCAGTTCTTC.

This chain joins TRBV6-2 or TRBV6-3 and TRBJ2-7, with TRBD1 matching 10 bases. The CDR3 runs 16 residues. V shed 5 bases, J shed 5 bases, and the junction held 12 bases outside the gene matches. Germline V gene data show CDR1 as MNHEY and CDR2 as SVGEGT. The CDR3 coding sequence is TGTGCCAGCAGTCTCCCGGGGACAGGGGCCCCCCACGAGCAGTACTTC. The encoded protein is CASSLPGTGAPHEQYF.

This chain joins TRBV21-1 and TRBJ2-5; the D call in the table, TRBD1, was not verified against the DNA. TRBV21-1 is a known pseudogene. CDR3 length equals 15 residues. The CDR3 nucleotides read TGTGCCAGCAGGGGGGGTTCAACGGCCCAAGAGACCCAGTACTTC. Its translation is CASRGGSTAQETQYF.

The genes are TRBV4-3 and TRBJ2-1; TRBD2 agrees at 10 bases. With V trimmed by 4 bases and J by 8 bases, 11 bases remained unmatched. There are 16 residues in the CDR3. Per germline, CDR1 LGHNA and CDR2 YSLEER. CDR3 bases: TGCGCCAGCAGCCCGGTACTGGAGGGACTAGCGTATGAGCAGTTCTTC. This sequence encodes CASSPVLEGLAYEQFF.

This clonotype was seen a handful of times. V is TRBV24-1 and J is TRBJ2-1; no firm D call. The germline V and J ends were trimmed by 3 bases and 10 bases, with 9 bases remaining between them. The length of the CDR3 is 12 residues. The germline V gene encodes CDR1 KGHDR and CDR2 SFDVKD. Here the CDR3 reads CATSDLGTEQFF. CDR3 coding DNA: TGTGCCACCAGTGATCTAGGAACCGAGCAGTTCTTC.

V and J are TRBV29-1 and TRBJ1-5, with a weak D call TRBD1 (5 bases). The germline CDR1 and CDR2 sequences are SQVTM and ANQGSEA. The CDR3 is 13 residues long. The V gene lost 2 bases and the J gene lost 5 bases, with 10 bases spanning the gap. The DNA of the CDR3 is TGCAGCGTTGAATGGGGACGCGATCAGCCCCAGCATTTT. It yields the protein CSVEWGRDQPQHF.

The rearrangement uses TRBV5-6 and TRBJ2-4; 9 bases match TRBD2. From germline, CDR1 is SGHDT and CDR2 YYEEEE. CDR3 length: 14 amino acids. V was pared by 2 bases and J by 6 bases, with 3 bases of the junction left unmatched. The CDR3 nucleotides read TGTGCCAGCAGCTTTCTAGCGGGGTTAAACATTCAGTACTTC. Amino acid sequence: CASSFLAGLNIQYF.

This clonotype has more than one count but fewer than ten. This rearrangement joins TRBV12-3 or TRBV12-4 to TRBJ2-2; no definite D call. V lost 6 bases and J 10 bases, leaving 12 bases between the germline ends. This CDR3 comprises 12 residues. The CDR3 protein is CASRNISVELFF. CDR3 DNA: TGTGCCAGCAGGAACATTTCCGTGGAGCTGTTTTTT.

The rearrangement joins TRBV20-1 to TRBJ2-1; the match to TRBD2 covers 7 bases. Germline V CDR1 and CDR2: DFQATT, SNEGSKA (reference sequence). V lost 6 bases to trimming and J lost 3 bases; unmatched junction nucleotides: 5. The CDR3 has 13 amino acids. The CDR3 is CSAPRDYYNEQFF. CDR3 sequence (DNA): TGCAGTGCCCCGCGGGACTACTACAATGAGCAGTTCTTC.

This chain links TRBV15 with TRBJ2-2; TRBD1 agrees at 8 bases. Germline loops: CDR1 LNHNV, CDR2 YYDKDF (reference sequence). V gave up 5 bases and J gave up 6 bases; unmatched junction bases: 8. The CDR3 has 15 residues. As DNA, the CDR3 is TGTGCCACCAGCTATTCCGGGACAGGTTCCGGGGAGCTGTTTTTT. Translation gives CATSYSGTGSGELFF.

This clonotype has only a few counts. The chain carries TRBV27 and TRBJ2-5, with 7 nucleotides matching TRBD1. This CDR3 region has 14 residues. The germline V gene has CDR1 MNHEY and CDR2 SMNVEV (reference sequence). Germline trimming cut 3 bases from V and 5 bases from J; bases unmatched to any gene: 6. In DNA form, the CDR3 reads TGTGCCAGCAGTTTTCGACAGGGTTGGGAGACCCAGTACTTC. Translating gives CASSFRQGWETQYF.

This clonotype was recorded a few times. The rearrangement joins TRBV27 to TRBJ2-3; D is ambiguous. Germline lookup yields CDR1 MNHEY and CDR2 SMNVEV (reference sequence). The V end lost 2 bases, the J end lost 2 bases, and 8 bases lay between the germline ends. The CDR3 is 14 residues long. The DNA for the CDR3 is TGTGCCAGCAGTTTACCAGCCCACACAGATACGCAGTATTTT. It codes for CASSLPAHTDTQYF.